The TCR beta chain described here comes from a study of shared clonotypes between healthy human individuals. Clones were read by immunoSEQ multiplex PCR, and TCRdb kept only the in-frame ones, dropping some. Of 2,500,000 or so clones in the sample, approximately 92% are singletons; the top ten hold more than 0.12%. The CDR3 length is 15 residues. V dropped 1 base and J dropped 9; count of bases not matched to a gene: 9. Germline-derived CDR1 and CDR2 are MDHEN and SYDVKM. The chain is built from TRBV28 and TRBJ1-2, with 9 bases fitting TRBD1. What was sequenced was naive CD4+ T cells sorted from blood. Subset of the sample: CD45RA+ positively selected. The clonotype comes from a man between 18 and 35 years old in good health. The chain's CDR3 is CASSLSTGTGTRYTF. The CDR3 nucleotides are TGTGCCAGCAGTTTATCTACCGGGACAGGGACGCGCTACACCTTC.